These 14 T cell receptor beta chains came from one sample sequenced in a study of T cell changes during pregnancy in multiple sclerosis. Assay: immunoSEQ multiplex PCR; the TCRdb copy retains only in-frame clones and omits some. The sample carries 65,000 to 95,000 clones, more than 85% recorded once. The specimen was peripheral blood, collected after pregnancy. All receptors derive from a female donor in good health, enrolled as a control in a pregnancy study.

The rearrangement joins TRBV9 to TRBJ2-3, with 7 bases lining up with TRBD1. V shed 1 base, J shed 2 bases, and the junction held 4 bases outside the gene matches. The CDR3 is 15 residues long. CDR1 and CDR2 from the germline V gene are SGDLS and YYNGEE. CDR3 sequence (DNA): TGTGCCAGCAGCGTACAGGGGGTTTCCACAGATACGCAGTATTTT. Encoded protein: CASSVQGVSTDTQYF. Combining the CDR3 with reference TRBV9 and TRBJ2-3 gives the whole variable domain DSGVTQTPKHLITATGQRVTLRCSPRSGDLSVYWYQQSLDQGLQFLIQYYNGEERAKGNILERFSAQQFPDLHSELNLSSLELGDSALYFCASSVQGVSTDTQYFGPGTRLTVL.

The chain uses TRBV18 and TRBJ1-1; a possible D gene is TRBD1 (5 bases). CDR1 and CDR2 (germline): KGHSH, LQKENI. The CDR3 extends over 16 amino acids. Trimming left V 5 bases short and J 2 bases short, with 18 bases between. Here the CDR3 DNA reads TGTGCCAGCTCATCTTTCTACACAGGAGTTAACACTGAAGCTTTCTTT. Translated, it gives CASSSFYTGVNTEAFF.

The chain is built from TRBV6-1 and TRBJ1-1; maybe TRBD1 (5 bases). There are 14 residues in the CDR3. Germline V gene sequence: CDR1 MNHNS, CDR2 SASEGT. Trimming removed 4 bases from V and 4 bases from J, with 13 bases in between. CDR3 coding DNA: TGTGCCAGCAGTGTAGCGGGGCCGATCACTGAAGCTTTCTTT. Its protein is CASSVAGPITEAFF.

The J gene is TRBJ2-1, the V gene TRBV29-1; 11 bases are shared with TRBD2. This CDR3 spans 13 amino acids. Trimming took 5 bases from V and 8 from J; bases not matched to a gene: 5. Per germline, CDR1 SQVTM and CDR2 ANQGSEA. CDR3 residues: CSVNQLAGDEQFF. The CDR3 nucleotides read TGCAGCGTTAATCAACTAGCGGGAGATGAGCAGTTCTTC.

V gene TRBV4-3 combines with J gene TRBJ1-4; 9 bases map to TRBD1. Germline V gives CDR1 LGHNA, CDR2 YSLEER. CDR3 length: 16 residues. With 0 bases clipped from V and 5 bases from J, the junction kept 4 bases outside the gene matches. Here the CDR3 DNA reads TGCGCCAGCAGCCAAGATCCCGGGACAGGGAATGAAAAACTGTTTTTT. Its translation: CASSQDPGTGNEKLFF.

The J gene is TRBJ2-5, the V gene TRBV5-6; D uncertain. Trimming stripped 0 bases from V and 6 bases from J, with 9 bases between. CDR3 size: 13 residues. Per germline, CDR1 SGHDT and CDR2 YYEEEE. Written as DNA, the CDR3 is TGTGCCAGCAGCTTGGCCAGCGCGCAGACCCAGTACTTC. It encodes CASSLASAQTQYF.

The chain uses TRBV18 and TRBJ2-5; no reliable D call. The V and J ends lost 5 bases and 9 bases respectively, with 13 bases between them. The CDR3 is 12 amino acids. Germline V gives CDR1 KGHSH, CDR2 LQKENI. The CDR3 here is CASSEVGVPQYF. As DNA, the CDR3 is TGTGCCAGCTCAGAAGTGGGCGTCCCCCAGTACTTC.

This sequence joins TRBV2 and TRBJ2-5; perhaps TRBD2 as D (5 bases). V lost 6 bases, J lost 2 bases, and 13 bases lay in between. Per the germline V gene, CDR1 is SNHLY and CDR2 is FYNNEI. The CDR3 is 14 residues long. The CDR3 protein is CASSPVRGQETQYF. The CDR3 coding sequence is TGTGCCAGCAGCCCCGTACGCGGGCAAGAGACCCAGTACTTC.

The chain employs TRBV28 and TRBJ1-2; 11 bases match TRBD1. Germline-derived CDR1 and CDR2 are MDHEN and SYDVKM. This CDR3 comprises 17 residues. V gave up 6 bases and J gave up 8 bases; unmatched junction bases: 17. The CDR3 coding sequence is TGTGCCAGCAGCCCACTCGAAGGACAGGGGGCGGCGTTAGGCTACACCTTC. It encodes CASSPLEGQGAALGYTF.

The rearrangement uses TRBV12-5 and TRBJ2-2, with 10 bases fitting TRBD1. J was trimmed by 4 bases and V by 6 bases; bases with no gene match: 2. The CDR3 spans 14 residues. CDR1 and CDR2 from the germline V gene are LGHNT and FRNRAP. The CDR3: CASGRTGGTGELFF. DNA for the CDR3: TGTGCTAGTGGCCGGACAGGGGGCACCGGGGAGCTGTTTTTT. Based on the CDR3 plus reference TRBV12-5 and TRBJ2-2, the full variable domain is DARVTQTPRHKVTEMGQEVTMRCQPILGHNTVFWYRQTMMQGLELLAYFRNRAPLDDSGMPKDRFSAEMPDATLATLKIQPSEPRDSAVYFCASGRTGGTGELFFGEGSRLTVL.

This chain joins TRBV30 and TRBJ2-3; 7 positions match TRBD2. The V and J ends lost 6 bases and 2 bases, in that order; junction bases with no gene match: 5. The CDR3 covers 13 residues. Germline-derived CDR1 and CDR2 are GTSNPN and SVGIG (reference sequence). The CDR3 region is CACDGGNTDTQYF. The CDR3 DNA follows: TGTGCCTGCGACGGGGGGAACACAGATACGCAGTATTTT.

CDR3 sequence reads: CASSVRDTQYF. The CDR3 region has the DNA TGTGCCAGCAGTGTCCGGGATACGCAGTATTTT. V is TRBV2 and J is TRBJ2-3; D call uncertain. The CDR3 is 11 residues long. V was shortened by 4 bases and J by 6 bases, with 5 bases between the two germline ends. The V gene's germline CDR1 is SNHLY and CDR2 FYNNEI.

This chain joins TRBV28 and TRBJ2-7, with 8 bases lining up with TRBD1. There are 15 residues in the CDR3. Germline loops: CDR1 MDHEN, CDR2 SYDVKM. V lost 6 bases, J lost 4 bases, and 11 bases stayed unmatched. CDR3 DNA sequence: TGTGCCAGCAGCCCATCCGACAGGGGCTTATACGAGCAGTACTTC. Translated, it gives CASSPSDRGLYEQYF. Together with reference TRBV28 and TRBJ2-7, the CDR3 gives the full variable domain: DVKVTQSSRYLVKRTGEKVFLECVQDMDHENMFWYRQDPGLGLRLIYFSYDVKMKEKGDIPEGYSVSREKKERFSLILESASTNQTSMYLCASSPSDRGLYEQYFGPGTRLTVT.

In DNA, the CDR3 is TGTGCCAGCAGGCTCGTATCAGGGGTCACTGAAGCTTTCTTT. Translated, it gives CASRLVSGVTEAFF. This chain joins TRBV11-2 and TRBJ1-1, with D maybe TRBD1 (6 bases). The CDR3 is made up of 14 amino acids. CDR1 is SGHAT, CDR2 FQNNGV, per germline. The ends were cut back, 6 bases at V and 4 bases at J, with 15 bases in the middle.